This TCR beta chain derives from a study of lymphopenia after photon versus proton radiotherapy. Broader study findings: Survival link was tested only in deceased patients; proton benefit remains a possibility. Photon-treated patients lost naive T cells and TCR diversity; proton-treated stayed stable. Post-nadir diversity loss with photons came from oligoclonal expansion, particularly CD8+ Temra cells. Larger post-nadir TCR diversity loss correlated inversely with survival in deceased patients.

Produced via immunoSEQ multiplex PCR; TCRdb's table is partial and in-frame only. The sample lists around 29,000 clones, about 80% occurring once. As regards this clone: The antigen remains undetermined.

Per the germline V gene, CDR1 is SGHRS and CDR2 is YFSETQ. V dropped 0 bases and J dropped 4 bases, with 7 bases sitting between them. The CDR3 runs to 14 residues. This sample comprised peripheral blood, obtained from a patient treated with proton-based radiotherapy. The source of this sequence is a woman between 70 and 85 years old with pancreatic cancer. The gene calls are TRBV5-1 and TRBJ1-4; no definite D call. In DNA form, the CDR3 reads TGCGCCAGCAGCTTGGCCCCTATTAATGAAAAACTGTTTTTT. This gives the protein CASSLAPINEKLFF.